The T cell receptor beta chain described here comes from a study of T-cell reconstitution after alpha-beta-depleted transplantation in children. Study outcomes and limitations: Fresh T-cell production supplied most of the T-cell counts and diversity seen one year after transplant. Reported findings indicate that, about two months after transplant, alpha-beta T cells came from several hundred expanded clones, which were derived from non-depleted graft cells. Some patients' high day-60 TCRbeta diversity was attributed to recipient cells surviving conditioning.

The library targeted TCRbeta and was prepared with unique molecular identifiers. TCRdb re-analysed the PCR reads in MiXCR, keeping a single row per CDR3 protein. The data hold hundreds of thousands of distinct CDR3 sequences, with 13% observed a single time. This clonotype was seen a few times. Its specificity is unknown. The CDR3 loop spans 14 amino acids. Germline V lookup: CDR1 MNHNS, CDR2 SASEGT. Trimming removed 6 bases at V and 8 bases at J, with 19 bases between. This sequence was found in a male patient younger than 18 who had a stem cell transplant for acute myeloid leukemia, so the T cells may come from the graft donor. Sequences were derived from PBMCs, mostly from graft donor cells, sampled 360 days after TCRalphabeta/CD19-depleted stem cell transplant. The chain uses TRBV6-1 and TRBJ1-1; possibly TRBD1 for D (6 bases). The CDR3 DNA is TGTGCCAGCAGCACAATTTTGGGGGGCAAGGAAGCTTTCTTT. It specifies CASSTILGGKEAFF.